The 26 T cell receptor beta chains below were found in one sample sequenced in a study of T cell clonality in common variable immunodeficiency. This table comes from immunoSEQ multiplex PCR, and its TCRdb copy is limited to in-frame clones, with some not included. The table lists tens of thousands of clones, no singletons, with 3.8% in the top ten. The specimen sequenced was peripheral blood mononuclear cells. The origin of the receptors is a person aged 18-70 years in good health.

Ten or more counts support this clone. The CDR3 extends 3 residues past the end of the read, so its final part is completed from the germline J gene. This chain links TRBV18 with TRBJ1-1; D ambiguous. There are 14 residues in the CDR3. Trimming stripped 0 bases from V and 0 bases from J, with 5 bases between. Germline loops: CDR1 KGHSH, CDR2 LQKENI. This chain's CDR3 is CASSPPQLNTEAFF. Incomplete CDR3 DNA: TGTGCCAGCTCACCACCTCAGTTGAACACTGAA.

This clone was detected a few times. The missing CDR3 end, 3 residues past where the read stops, is filled in from the germline J gene. This sequence joins TRBV30 and TRBJ2-3, with 8 nucleotides matching TRBD1. Germline assignment: CDR1 GTSNPN and CDR2 SVGIG (reference sequence). The CDR3 has 14 residues. CDR3 amino acids: CAWSPTGVGETQYF. Incomplete CDR3 DNA: TGTGCCTGGAGCCCGACAGGGGTTGGAGAGACG.

This clone appeared many times. The sequenced fragment ends 3 residues before the CDR3 boundary, so the rest is inferred from the germline J gene. This chain uses TRBV20-1 with TRBJ2-5; D is perhaps TRBD2 (6 bases). Germline CDR1 reads DFQATT; CDR2 reads SNEGSKA (reference sequence). The CDR3 extends over 13 amino acids. The V end lost 3 bases, the J end lost 4 bases, and 12 bases lay between the germline ends. This chain's CDR3 is CSARRGTPETQYF. The covered CDR3 bases are TGCAGTGCTAGGCGGGGAACCCCAGAGACC.

A few counts support this clone. The read ends 3 residues early relative to the CDR3; the germline J gene fills the gap. The chain carries TRBV19 and TRBJ2-4, with D maybe TRBD2 (5 bases). The germline gives CDR1 LNHDA, CDR2 SQIVND (reference sequence). The CDR3 has 11 amino acids. The CDR3 reads CATQFDYGQYF. Incomplete CDR3 DNA: TGTGCCACTCAGTTTGACTATGGT.

This clone was seen repeatedly, ten times or more. The read finishes 3 residues shy of the CDR3 end, and the germline J gene is used to complete it. The chain combines TRBV11-2 with TRBJ2-3; D gene ambiguous. V was clipped by 3 bases and J by 7 bases, with 11 bases between them. There are 13 residues in the CDR3. Germline V lookup: CDR1 SGHAT, CDR2 FQNNGV. CDR3 sequence reads: CASSFGPPNTQYF. Incomplete CDR3 DNA: TGTGCCAGCAGCTTCGGTCCCCCCAATACG.

At least ten counts were recorded for this clone. The read terminates 3 residues before the CDR3 end, so the remaining end is supplied by the germline J gene. The rearrangement uses TRBV20-1 and TRBJ1-5, with D perhaps TRBD1 (6 bases). Trimming removed 1 base at V and 6 bases at J, with 13 bases between. This CDR3 comprises 14 residues. Germline V CDR1 and CDR2: DFQATT, SNEGSKA (reference sequence). The CDR3 reads CSARVSQGLQPQHF. The part of the CDR3 DNA that was read is TGCAGTGCTAGAGTTTCCCAGGGGCTTCAGCCC.

The CDR3 here is CATRAQGHRNLQETQYF. Partial CDR3 DNA: TGCGCCACCAGAGCCCAGGGACACCGCAATCTCCAAGAGACC. This chain links TRBV10-2 with TRBJ2-5; perhaps TRBD1 as D (6 bases). The CDR3 is cut off 3 residues early in the read; its end comes from the germline J gene. CDR1 is WSHSY and CDR2 is SAAADI in the germline V gene. The V and J ends lost 10 bases and 1 base respectively, with 25 bases between them. CDR3 size: 17 residues.

This clone was observed at least ten times. The DNA ends 3 residues before the CDR3 does, and the rest of the CDR3 is filled in from the germline J gene. The chain has TRBV20-1 and TRBJ2-1, with 9 bases lining up with TRBD2. This CDR3 is built from 16 residues. The V gene's germline CDR1 is DFQATT and CDR2 SNEGSKA (reference sequence). The V gene end was trimmed by 3 bases and the J gene end by 7 bases; junction bases not matched to a gene: 13. The sequenced CDR3 bases are TGCAGTGCTAGGTTGGCGGGGGGGCGTGGTAGGAATGAG. Protein: CSARLAGGRGRNE. The full-length CDR3 reads as CSARLAGGRGRNEQFF.

Concerning this clone: The read comes to an end 3 residues before the CDR3 does, leaving the germline J gene to fill in the end. This chain joins TRBV20-1 and TRBJ2-7; 10 nucleotides line up with TRBD2. The V gene end was trimmed by 6 bases and the J gene end by 6 bases; junction bases not matched to a gene: 14. Germline V CDR1 and CDR2: DFQATT, SNEGSKA (reference sequence). There are 15 residues in the CDR3. The CDR3 loop is CSAIARLAGVAEQYF. The covered CDR3 bases are TGCAGTGCGATAGCCCGGCTAGCGGGAGTGGCCGAG.

This clone was detected many times. Germline and junction disagree at one end, which may indicate a read error. Read data end 3 residues before the CDR3 end; the end is taken from the germline J gene. The chain is built from TRBV4-2 and TRBJ2-7; D ambiguous. Germline CDR1 and CDR2: LGHNA and YNFKEQ. The CDR3 is 15 amino acids. The sequenced part of the CDR3 DNA is TGCGCCAGCAGAAAGATCGGCGGCAGCTCCTACGAG. Its protein product is CASRKIGGSSYE. The whole CDR3 sequence reads CASRKIGGSSYEQYF.

The table lists this clone with many counts. With the read ending 3 residues before the CDR3 end, the germline J gene is used to fill in that end. The genes are TRBV20-1 and TRBJ2-7, with D tentatively TRBD1 (5 bases). The CDR3 loop spans 15 amino acids. From germline, CDR1 is DFQATT and CDR2 SNEGSKA (reference sequence). V gave up 0 bases and J gave up 3 bases, with 15 bases separating them. Partial CDR3 DNA: TGCAGTGCTAGAGATTTGACAGCCTCAGGCTACGAG. As protein: CSARDLTASGYE. The full CDR3 is CSARDLTASGYEQYF.

Ten or more counts support this clone. The read falls 3 residues short of the CDR3 end, and the missing part is taken from the germline J gene. This chain connects TRBV20-1 to TRBJ2-2; 9 bases align to TRBD1. Germline V gives CDR1 DFQATT, CDR2 SNEGSKA (reference sequence). The CDR3 has 16 residues. The CDR3: CSASDASGTGNEKLFF. Incomplete CDR3 DNA: TGCAGTGCTAGCGACGCTTCCGGGACAGGGAATGAAAAG.

This clone was observed many times. The observed sequence ends 3 residues before the CDR3 terminus, with the missing tail filled in from the germline J gene. The V gene is TRBV20-1, the J gene TRBJ2-3, with 9 positions matching TRBD2. This CDR3 comprises 16 residues. Germline lookup yields CDR1 DFQATT and CDR2 SNEGSKA (reference sequence). V was clipped by 3 bases and J by 0 bases; unmatched bases: 7. This CDR3 is CSARGSSGNSTDTQYF. The sequenced CDR3 bases are TGCAGTGCTAGGGGCTCTAGCGGGAATAGCACAGATACG.

This clone was picked up many times. Read sequence stops 3 residues before the CDR3 end, and the germline J gene provides the missing end. This chain connects TRBV5-4 to TRBJ2-5, with D possibly TRBD1 on 5 matching bases. Germline lookup yields CDR1 SGHNT and CDR2 YYREEE (reference sequence). V dropped 0 bases and J dropped 2 bases, with 8 bases sitting between them. The CDR3 is made up of 14 amino acids. CDR3 residues: CASSLGQLQETQYF. The DNA read from the CDR3 is TGTGCCAGCAGCTTGGGACAGCTTCAAGAGACC.

The table lists this clone with many counts. The CDR3 extends 3 residues past the end of the read, so its final part is completed from the germline J gene. The J gene is TRBJ1-1, the V gene TRBV10-3, with D possibly TRBD1 on 5 matching bases. Germline lookup yields CDR1 ENHRY and CDR2 SYGVKD. Trimming pared 8 bases from V and 0 bases from J, leaving 10 bases between. The CDR3 runs to 13 residues. CDR3 DNA, as far as it was read: TGTGCCATCCGGAAGGGGATGAACACTGAA. Its protein is CAIRKGMNTE. The entire CDR3 is CAIRKGMNTEAFF.

This clone counts as medium-sized. The read falls 3 residues short of the CDR3 end, and the missing part is taken from the germline J gene. The V and J genes are TRBV19 and TRBJ2-3, with 7 bases fitting TRBD1. This CDR3 spans 15 amino acids. In germline, CDR1 is LNHDA, CDR2 SQIVND (reference sequence). The J segment lost 2 bases and the V segment lost 8 bases, leaving 10 bases of the junction unmatched. CDR3 loop: CASCRSGQFTDTQYF. The DNA read from the CDR3 is TGTGCCAGTTGCCGATCGGGACAGTTCACAGATACG. Drawing the rest from reference TRBV19 and TRBJ2-3, the complete variable domain is DGGITQSPKYLFRKEGQNVTLSCEQNLNHDAMYWYRQDPGQGLRLIYYSQIVNDFQKGDIAEGYSVSREKKESFPLTVTSAQKNPTAFYLCASCRSGQFTDTQYFGPGTRLTVL.

This clone was detected ten times or more. With the read ending 3 residues before the CDR3 end, the germline J gene is used to fill in that end. The rearrangement uses TRBV20-1 and TRBJ1-2; the D is unclear. The CDR3 consists of 15 residues. Germline V lookup: CDR1 DFQATT, CDR2 SNEGSKA (reference sequence). The V end lost 2 bases, the J end lost 2 bases, and 15 bases lay between the germline ends. CDR3 DNA (partial): TGCAGTGCTAGAATCCCTAGCCGAGAAAACTATGGC. It encodes CSARIPSRENYG. The CDR3 reads in full as CSARIPSRENYGYTF.

The sample holds many counts of this clone. The read ends 3 residues shy of where the CDR3 ends; the end is completed using the germline J gene. The rearrangement joins TRBV20-1 to TRBJ2-4; D could derive from TRBD1 or TRBD2 (5 bases each). The CDR3 length is 15 residues. The V gene's germline CDR1 is DFQATT and CDR2 SNEGSKA (reference sequence). V was cut by 1 base and J by 3 bases, with 13 bases left in between. The CDR3 loop reads CSARGQRGLKNIQYF. The part of the CDR3 DNA that was read is TGCAGTGCTAGAGGGCAGAGGGGCCTCAAAAACATT.

This clone was counted many times. The read gets to within 3 residues of the CDR3 end, and the germline J gene fills in the rest. This chain uses TRBV5-1 with TRBJ2-3; TRBD1 matches at 7 bases. CDR3 length: 15 residues. Unmatched junction bases numbered 7, after V lost 0 bases and J lost 6 bases. Germline CDR1 and CDR2: SGHRS and YFSETQ. This chain's CDR3 is CASSLAGTEGDTQYF. CDR3 bases read: TGCGCCAGCAGCTTGGCCGGGACAGAGGGGGATACG.

The sample holds a few counts of this clone. The read ends 3 residues before the CDR3 terminus; that terminus is restored from the germline J gene. The J gene is TRBJ2-1, the V gene TRBV20-1; 9 positions agree with TRBD1. The CDR3 is made up of 15 amino acids. CDR1 and CDR2 from the germline V gene are DFQATT and SNEGSKA (reference sequence). CDR3 in amino acids: CNAPNRDRALNEQFF. The DNA read from the CDR3 is TGCAATGCGCCTAACCGGGACAGGGCCCTCAATGAG.

This clone was seen at least ten times. The read gets to within 3 residues of the CDR3 end, and the germline J gene fills in the rest. The chain carries TRBV18 and TRBJ2-6, with D uncertain. Trimming removed 4 bases at V and 0 bases at J, with 13 bases between. The length of the CDR3 is 17 residues. CDR1 is KGHSH and CDR2 is LQKENI in the germline V gene. CDR3 bases read: TGTGCCAGCTCACTTTCACAGCCTCTCTCTGGGGCCAACGTC. This gives the protein CASSLSQPLSGANV. In full, the CDR3 reads CASSLSQPLSGANVLTF.

This clone was counted at least ten times. The CDR3 goes on 3 residues after the read ends, and that part is filled in from the germline J gene. The chain has TRBV20-1 and TRBJ1-1, with D tentatively TRBD1 (6 bases). Trimming took 4 bases from V and 1 from J, leaving 13 bases between them. CDR3 size: 14 residues. Germline V lookup: CDR1 DFQATT, CDR2 SNEGSKA (reference sequence). The CDR3 spells CSATTGQTNTEAFF. The DNA read from the CDR3 is TGCAGTGCTACGACCGGACAGACGAACACTGAA.

This clone was detected many times. From the germline J gene comes the end of the CDR3, since the read stops 3 residues before it. The chain is built from TRBV29-1 and TRBJ1-1, with D possibly TRBD1 on 6 matching bases. The CDR3 totals 12 residues. The germline CDR1 and CDR2 sequences are SQVTM and ANQGSEA. The CDR3 is CSVERGGREAFF. The sequenced CDR3 bases are TGCAGCGTTGAAAGGGGGGGGCGCGAA.

The sample holds a few counts of this clone. The read halts 3 residues ahead of the CDR3 end, with the missing end drawn from the germline J gene. The chain uses TRBV7-9 and TRBJ1-2, with 10 nucleotides matching TRBD1. Looked up from germline, CDR1 is SEHNR and CDR2 is FQNEAQ (reference sequence). This CDR3 spans 14 amino acids. The CDR3 here is CASRTGGAKGDYTF. The CDR3 DNA, read in part, is TGTGCCAGCAGGACAGGGGGCGCCAAGGGCGAC.

This clone was counted between two and nine times. The sequenced fragment ends 3 residues before the CDR3 boundary, so the rest is inferred from the germline J gene. The V call is TRBV7-2, the J call TRBJ2-2; D not certain. CDR1 is SGHTA and CDR2 is FQGNSA in the germline V gene. This CDR3 spans 13 amino acids. This chain's CDR3 is CASSLSTNEKLFF. The CDR3 bases that were read are TGTGCCAGCAGCTTATCTACTAATGAAAAG.

In this sample, this clone turned up many times. The read comes to an end 3 residues before the CDR3 does, leaving the germline J gene to fill in the end. The chain couples TRBV5-1 to TRBJ2-3, with TRBD2 matching 7 bases. This CDR3 region has 16 residues. J gave up 2 bases and V 2 bases, and 8 bases lay outside the gene matches. Germline CDR1 and CDR2: SGHRS and YFSETQ. CDR3 in amino acids: CASSFMAGVPTDTQYF. The DNA read from the CDR3 is TGCGCCAGCAGCTTTATGGCGGGAGTGCCCACAGATACG.